One and the same sample provided the 26 T cell receptor beta chains below, sequenced in a study of OX40 agonist ivuxolimab in advanced cancers. The data were produced by immunoSEQ multiplex PCR, yet TCRdb's version contains in-frame clones alone and is incomplete. This table has 55,000 to 75,000 clones, approximately 82% appearing once. Sequenced here: CD4+ or CD8+ T cells sorted from blood, sampled in a trial of the OX40 agonist ivuxolimab. Receptor source: an adult with an advanced solid tumor such as melanoma, head and neck, liver or kidney cancer.

The V call is TRBV18, the J call TRBJ1-3; 10 nucleotides align to TRBD1. The CDR3 covers 16 residues. CDR1 is KGHSH, CDR2 LQKENI, per germline. V lost 5 bases to trimming and J lost 0 bases; unmatched junction nucleotides: 4. CDR3 loop: CASSAGQGDSGNTIYF. The CDR3 DNA reads TGTGCCAGCTCAGCCGGACAGGGGGACTCTGGAAACACCATATATTTT.

The V gene is TRBV6-5, the J gene TRBJ2-7, with 9 bases aligning to TRBD2. The ends lost 11 bases at V and 3 bases at J; junction bases unmatched: 11. Germline V gene data show CDR1 as MNHEY and CDR2 as SVGAGI. The CDR3 covers 14 residues. This CDR3 reads CAAWASGKIYEQYF. The CDR3, as DNA: TGTGCCGCGTGGGCTAGCGGGAAAATCTACGAGCAGTACTTC.

The CDR3 spells CASGQGSYNSPLHF. CDR3 bases: TGTGCCAGCGGACAGGGCTCCTATAATTCACCCCTCCACTTT. The V and J genes are TRBV11-2 and TRBJ1-6; 8 bases fit TRBD1. Germline CDR1 reads SGHAT; CDR2 reads FQNNGV. Germline trimming cut 8 bases from V and 0 bases from J; bases unmatched to any gene: 0. The CDR3 totals 14 residues.

This chain connects TRBV21-1 to TRBJ2-1; TRBD2, the table's D call, lacks a check against the DNA. TRBV21-1 is annotated as a pseudogene. The CDR3 length is 16 residues. CDR3 residues: CASSKALGRVDYEQFF. CDR3 nucleotides: TGTGCCAGCAGCAAAGCGCTGGGGAGAGTTGACTATGAGCAGTTCTTC.

The chain carries TRBV4-1 and TRBJ1-1; no clear D gene. The germline CDR1 and CDR2 sequences are MGHRA and YSYEKL. V gave up 0 bases and J gave up 0 bases, with 5 bases separating them. The CDR3 runs 14 residues. Here the CDR3 DNA reads TGCGCCAGCAGCCAAGAAGGGTTGAACACTGAAGCTTTCTTT. It translates to CASSQEGLNTEAFF.

The V gene is TRBV25-1, the J gene TRBJ2-5; no firm D call. The DNA end favors TRBJ2-7, so the J call may be wrong. The CDR3 consists of 14 residues. Per the germline V gene, CDR1 is MGHDK and CDR2 is SYGVNS. Here the CDR3 reads CASSESGSSYEQYF. The CDR3 nucleotides are TGTGCCAGCAGTGAATCCGGCAGCTCCTACGAGCAGTACTTC.

The rearrangement links TRBV19 to TRBJ1-6, with TRBD1 as a possible D gene (5 bases). The CDR3 has 13 amino acids. Germline V gene data show CDR1 as LNHDA and CDR2 as SQIVND (reference sequence). V dropped 7 bases and J dropped 16 bases, with 20 bases sitting between them. The CDR3 nucleotides are TGTGCCAGTACCCCAATCCCCGGGGCCGATCTCCACTTT. This encodes CASTPIPGADLHF.

The chain carries TRBV5-8 and TRBJ2-1; TRBD2 matches 11 bases. The germline V gene encodes CDR1 SGHTS and CDR2 YDEGEE. The V segment lost 5 bases and the J segment 4 bases; nucleotides outside the gene matches: 5. The CDR3 is 15 amino acids. The CDR3 here is CASSYGTSGYNEQFF. The CDR3 DNA is TGTGCCAGCAGTTACGGGACTAGCGGATACAATGAGCAGTTCTTC.

The chain carries TRBV5-6 and TRBJ1-2; 8 nucleotides align to TRBD1. The CDR3 consists of 15 residues. Germline assignment: CDR1 SGHDT and CDR2 YYEEEE. V gave up 3 bases and J gave up 6 bases; unmatched junction bases: 10. The CDR3 loop reads CASSSFRRTGHGYTF. In nucleotides, the CDR3 is TGTGCCAGCAGCTCATTCCGCAGGACAGGGCATGGCTACACCTTC. The whole variable domain, filled in from reference TRBV5-6 and TRBJ1-2, reads DAGVTQSPTHLIKTRGQQVTLRCSPKSGHDTVSWYQQALGQGPQFIFQYYEEEERQRGNFPDRFSGHQFPNYSSELNVNALLLGDSALYLCASSSFRRTGHGYTFGSGTRLTVV.

In this sample, this clone turned up a few times. This chain joins TRBV29-1 and TRBJ2-7; possibly TRBD2 for D (5 bases). The germline CDR1 and CDR2 sequences are SQVTM and ANQGSEA. Trimming took 4 bases from V and 8 from J, leaving 15 bases between them. The CDR3 runs 12 residues. The CDR3 spells CSVGAALEKQYF. As DNA, the CDR3 is TGCAGCGTTGGAGCGGCCTTGGAGAAGCAGTACTTC.

The chain is built from TRBV9 and TRBJ1-1, with a possible D match to TRBD1 (6 bases). CDR1 is SGDLS and CDR2 is YYNGEE in the germline V gene. The CDR3 contains 18 residues. V was shortened by 4 bases and J by 1 base, with 23 bases between the two germline ends. CDR3 sequence reads: CASSLKEGWGRGNTEAFF. DNA of the CDR3: TGTGCCAGCAGCTTAAAAGAGGGGTGGGGCAGGGGGAACACTGAAGCTTTCTTT.

V gene TRBV4-1 combines with J gene TRBJ2-3; D remains ambiguous. Deletions cut 2 bases from V and 5 bases from J, with 8 bases between. The CDR3 consists of 13 residues. The V gene's germline CDR1 is MGHRA and CDR2 YSYEKL. The CDR3 region is CASSQTREDTQYF. In DNA, the CDR3 is TGCGCCAGCAGCCAAACACGAGAAGATACGCAGTATTTT.

The chain is built from TRBV6-6 and TRBJ1-5; no firm D call. CDR3 size: 12 residues. Germline CDR1 and CDR2: MNHNY and SVGAGI (reference sequence). V lost 2 bases to trimming and J lost 5 bases, with 4 bases between them. The CDR3 sequence: CASSYGDQPQHF. The CDR3 bases are TGTGCCAGCAGTTACGGTGATCAGCCCCAGCATTTT.

This chain joins TRBV5-1 and TRBJ1-4; D is possibly TRBD1 (5 bases). Trimming took 3 bases from V and 0 from J, leaving 9 bases between them. The CDR3 has 15 amino acids. Germline CDR1 SGHRS, CDR2 YFSETQ. This CDR3 reads CASSWGVATNEKLFF. The CDR3 nucleotides are TGCGCCAGCAGCTGGGGGGTGGCAACTAATGAAAAACTGTTTTTT.

The chain is built from TRBV29-1 and TRBJ1-1; 10 bases align to TRBD1. The CDR3 has 17 amino acids. Germline-derived CDR1 and CDR2 are SQVTM and ANQGSEA. V lost 4 bases and J lost 0; bases outside the gene matches: 11. This chain's CDR3 is CSVGGYRQGAMNTEAFF. CDR3 sequence (DNA): TGCAGCGTTGGGGGATATAGACAGGGGGCAATGAACACTGAAGCTTTCTTT.

This clone was counted only a few times. The chain joins TRBV6-5 to TRBJ1-2; D not resolved. This CDR3 is built from 15 residues. Germline V gives CDR1 MNHEY, CDR2 SVGAGI. V was trimmed by 0 bases and J by 7 bases, leaving 15 bases between them. The CDR3 coding sequence is TGTGCCAGCAGTTACTCGAACCGACTATCGGGTGGCTACACCTTC. It is translated as CASSYSNRLSGGYTF.

The CDR3 nucleotides read TGTGCCAGCTCACCCTTTGGGCTAGCGGGCGCATCCTCCTACGAGCAGTACTTC. It translates to CASSPFGLAGASSYEQYF. The chain is built from TRBV18 and TRBJ2-7, with 8 bases that match TRBD2. Germline V gene lookup returns CDR1 KGHSH and CDR2 LQKENI. V lost 3 bases, J lost 0 bases, and 13 bases stayed unmatched. This CDR3 region has 18 residues.

The CDR3 spells CASSLFRPNTGELFF. The CDR3 DNA sequence: TGCGCCAGCAGCTTGTTCCGTCCGAACACCGGGGAGCTGTTTTTT. The chain recombines TRBV5-1 with TRBJ2-2; no clear D gene. With 1 base removed from V and 0 bases from J, the gap between germline ends came to 7 bases. CDR1 SGHRS and CDR2 YFSETQ come from the germline V gene. The CDR3 contains 15 residues. The full variable domain, its missing parts supplied by reference TRBV5-1 and TRBJ2-2, is KAGVTQTPRYLIKTRGQQVTLSCSPISGHRSVSWYQQTPGQGLQFLFEYFSETQRNKGNFPGRFSGRQFSNSRSEMNVSTLELGDSALYLCASSLFRPNTGELFFGEGSRLTVL.

This clone was counted only a few times. The V call is TRBV25-1, the J call TRBJ1-2, with 10 bases aligning to TRBD1. This CDR3 has 16 amino acids. The germline V gene has CDR1 MGHDK and CDR2 SYGVNS. V shed 3 bases and J 4 bases; nucleotides not matched to a gene: 8. In DNA, the CDR3 is TGTGCCAGCAGTGACACCGGGACAGGGGAGATCTATGGCTACACCTTC. Translation: CASSDTGTGEIYGYTF.

With regard to this clone: The junction and the germline gene differ at one end; a read error may be behind it. The rearrangement links TRBV5-1 to TRBJ2-7; 9 bases are shared with TRBD1. CDR1 is SGHRS, CDR2 YFSETQ, per germline. The CDR3 runs 13 residues. CDR3 sequence reads: CANSLDRGFEQYF. The CDR3 nucleotides read TGCGCCAACAGCTTGGACAGGGGTTTTGAGCAGTACTTC.

This chain joins TRBV9 and TRBJ1-3; TRBD1 is a possible D gene (6 bases). V shed 1 base and J shed 6 bases, with 23 bases lying between them. This CDR3 has 18 residues. The germline gives CDR1 SGDLS, CDR2 YYNGEE. The CDR3: CASSVIGSSGVLANTIYF. The CDR3, as DNA: TGTGCCAGCAGCGTAATCGGTTCGTCAGGGGTTTTGGCAAACACCATATATTTT. The full variable domain, in which reference TRBV9 and TRBJ1-3 provide the parts outside the CDR3, is DSGVTQTPKHLITATGQRVTLRCSPRSGDLSVYWYQQSLDQGLQFLIQYYNGEERAKGNILERFSAQQFPDLHSELNLSSLELGDSALYFCASSVIGSSGVLANTIYFGEGSWLTVV.

This clone was seen just once. The rearrangement uses TRBV27 and TRBJ1-1; D is undetermined. V lost 3 bases, J lost 6 bases, and 14 bases lay in between. Germline assignment: CDR1 MNHEY and CDR2 SMNVEV (reference sequence). The CDR3 totals 14 residues. The CDR3 is CASSFLPGSAEAFF. CDR3 DNA sequence: TGTGCCAGCAGTTTCCTTCCGGGGTCCGCTGAAGCTTTCTTT.

The CDR3 DNA is TGTGCCAGCAGTCTCATGTTTCCGGGCGAGCAGTACTTC. Residues: CASSLMFPGEQYF. The rearrangement uses TRBV19 and TRBJ2-7; D uncertain. There are 13 residues in the CDR3. CDR1 is LNHDA and CDR2 is SQIVND in the germline V gene (reference sequence). With 9 bases removed from V and 6 bases from J, the gap between germline ends came to 18 bases.

The chain uses TRBV4-2 and TRBJ1-1, with no clear D. Germline lookup yields CDR1 LGHNA and CDR2 YNFKEQ. CDR3 size: 14 residues. V lost 4 bases and J 7 bases, leaving 16 bases between the germline ends. This CDR3 reads CASSPQASWGEAFF. The CDR3 nucleotides read TGTGCCAGCAGCCCTCAGGCCTCTTGGGGTGAAGCTTTCTTT.

The chain links TRBV4-2 to TRBJ1-2, with TRBD1 as a possible D gene (5 bases). The ends were cut back, 3 bases at V and 0 bases at J, with 17 bases in the middle. The CDR3 is made up of 17 amino acids. From germline, CDR1 is LGHNA and CDR2 YNFKEQ. The CDR3 loop is CASSHSGGSPANYGYTF. The CDR3 DNA reads as TGTGCCAGCAGCCACAGTGGGGGAAGCCCAGCTAACTATGGCTACACCTTC.

The CDR3 DNA is TGCGCCAGCAGTAAGATCTGGGAACACACCGGGGAGCTGTTTTTT. Protein sequence: CASSKIWEHTGELFF. The chain joins TRBV5-1 to TRBJ2-2; D not certain. V lost 5 bases and J lost 3, with 14 bases in between. The CDR3 has 15 amino acids. The germline CDR1 and CDR2 sequences are SGHRS and YFSETQ.